The rows below give T cell receptor beta chains drawn from one sample of a study of T-cell reconstitution after alpha-beta-depleted transplantation in children. A single record per CDR3 protein comes from TCRdb applying MiXCR to the PCR reads. The sample records approximately 630,000 distinct CDR3 sequences, around 13% being singletons. The sequencing here drew on PBMCs, taken before TCRalphabeta/CD19-depleted stem cell transplant. Every receptor here comes from a girl aged 2 to 9 with congenital amegakaryocytic thrombocytopenia, due to receive a stem cell transplant. The CDR3 runs from the conserved cysteine through the conserved F or W. The order of the fields is V gene, D gene, J gene, clone size, CDR3 DNA, CDR3 protein. A D gene is named only where the DNA matches it firmly. Some rows have no size entry. The others give once, few or many, or a class for an expanded clone.

TRBV5-1	TRBD2	TRBJ2-7	-	TGCGCCAGCAGCAAAGGGACTAGCGGTGCTTACGAGCAGTACTTC	CASSKGTSGAYEQYF
TRBV28	TRBD2	TRBJ2-3	-	TGTGCCAGCAGTTTCCCGAGGACTAGCGGGAGGGCAGATACGCAGTATTTT	CASSFPRTSGRADTQYF
TRBV18	TRBD1	TRBJ2-7	few	TGTGCCAGCTCACCAGGACAGGATCGCGAGCAGTACTTC	CASSPGQDREQYF
TRBV2	-	TRBJ1-1	few	TGTGCCAGCGAACAGTCTTTGGGGGACGAAGCTTTCTTT	CASEQSLGDEAFF
TRBV10-1	TRBD1	TRBJ1-4	few	TGCGCCAGCAGTGATTCTAAGGGGGCACAGGAAAAACTGTTTTTT	CASSDSKGAQEKLFF
TRBV20-1	-	TRBJ1-5	many	TGCAGTGCTCAGCAGTATAGCAATCAGCCCCAGCATTTT	CSAQQYSNQPQHF
TRBV20-1	-	TRBJ2-1	many	TGCAGTGTCCCCAAGAGCGGTCAGACGGTCGCTGAGCAGTTCTTC	CSVPKSGQTVAEQFF
TRBV5-1	TRBD2	TRBJ2-3	few	TGCGCCAGCAGCCCTCAGACTAGCGGGAGGGCCGCGAGCACAGATACGCAGTATTTT	CASSPQTSGRAASTDTQYF
TRBV10-3	TRBD2	TRBJ2-7	-	TGTGCCATCAGTGATTGGACTAGCGGGGCCTCATCCTACGAGCAGTACTTC	CAISDWTSGASSYEQYF
TRBV5-1	TRBD1	TRBJ2-3	many	TGCGCCAGCAGCCCCGGACAGGGAGTACCGCAGTATTTT	CASSPGQGVPQYF
TRBV30	-	TRBJ2-7	-	TGTGCCTGGAGTGTTTCTCCTAACTACGAGCAGTACTTC	CAWSVSPNYEQYF
TRBV20-1	-	TRBJ2-7	-	TGCAGTGCTACCCCGGGCCACCTAAGTTTAGACGAGCAGTACTTC	CSATPGHLSLDEQYF
TRBV25-1	TRBD1	TRBJ1-5	-	TGTGCCAGCGTTAAACCGGGACAGTCCAATCAGCCCCAGCATTTT	CASVKPGQSNQPQHF
TRBV29-1	TRBD1	TRBJ2-7	many	TGCAGCGTTGAAGTGACAGGGACCTACGAGCAGTACTTC	CSVEVTGTYEQYF
TRBV7-6	TRBD1	TRBJ2-3	-	TGTGCCAGCAGCGTTCGACAGGGTCGGACAGATACGCAGTATTTT	CASSVRQGRTDTQYF
TRBV29-1	-	TRBJ1-2	many	TGCAGCGTTGAACCCGGGTGGAGCTCTAACCGCTACACCTTC	CSVEPGWSSNRYTF
TRBV11-2	-	TRBJ2-7	-	TGTGCCAGCAGTTCCCAGCGGGACAGGCATCCCTACGAGCAGTACTTC	CASSSQRDRHPYEQYF